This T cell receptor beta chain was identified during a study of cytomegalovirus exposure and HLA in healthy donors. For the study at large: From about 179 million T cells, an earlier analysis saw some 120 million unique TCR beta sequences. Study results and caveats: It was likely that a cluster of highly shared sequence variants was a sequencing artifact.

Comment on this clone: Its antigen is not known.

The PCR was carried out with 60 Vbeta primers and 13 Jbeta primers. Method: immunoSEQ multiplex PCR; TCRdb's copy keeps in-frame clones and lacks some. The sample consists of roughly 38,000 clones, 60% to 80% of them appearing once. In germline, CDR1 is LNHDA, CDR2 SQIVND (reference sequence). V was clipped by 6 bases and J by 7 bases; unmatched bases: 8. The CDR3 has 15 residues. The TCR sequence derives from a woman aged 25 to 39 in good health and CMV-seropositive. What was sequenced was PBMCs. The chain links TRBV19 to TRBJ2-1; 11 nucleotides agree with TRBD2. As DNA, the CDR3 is TGTGCCAGTAGGTTAGCGGGGGGGCTTGAGAATGAGCAGTTCTTC. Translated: CASRLAGGLENEQFF. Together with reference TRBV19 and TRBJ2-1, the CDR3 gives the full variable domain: DGGITQSPKYLFRKEGQNVTLSCEQNLNHDAMYWYRQDPGQGLRLIYYSQIVNDFQKGDIAEGYSVSREKKESFPLTVTSAQKNPTAFYLCASRLAGGLENEQFFGPGTRLTVL.